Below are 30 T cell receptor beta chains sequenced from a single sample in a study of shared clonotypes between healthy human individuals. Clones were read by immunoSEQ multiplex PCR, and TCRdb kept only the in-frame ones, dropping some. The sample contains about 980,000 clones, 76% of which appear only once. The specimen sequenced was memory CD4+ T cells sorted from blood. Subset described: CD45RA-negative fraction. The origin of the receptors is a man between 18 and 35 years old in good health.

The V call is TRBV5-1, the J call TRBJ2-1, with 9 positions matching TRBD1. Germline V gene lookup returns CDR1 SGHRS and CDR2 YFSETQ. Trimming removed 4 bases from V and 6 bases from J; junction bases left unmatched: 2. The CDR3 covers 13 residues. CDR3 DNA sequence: TGCGCCAGCAGCGTGACAGGGGGCAATGAGCAGTTCTTC. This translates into CASSVTGGNEQFF.

The chain's CDR3 is CASSPRLGGSYNEQFF. The DNA for the CDR3 is TGTGCCAGCAGCCCCCGCCTGGGGGGCTCCTACAATGAGCAGTTCTTC. V usage is TRBV9 and J usage is TRBJ2-1, with D possibly matching TRBD2 (6 bases). The CDR3 runs to 16 residues. Per the germline V gene, CDR1 is SGDLS and CDR2 is YYNGEE. V was pared by 4 bases and J by 0 bases, with 14 bases between.

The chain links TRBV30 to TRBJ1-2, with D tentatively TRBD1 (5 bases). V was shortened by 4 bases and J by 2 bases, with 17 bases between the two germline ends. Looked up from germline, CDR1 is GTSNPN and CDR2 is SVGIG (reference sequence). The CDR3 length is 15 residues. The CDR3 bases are TGTGCCTGGAAACATAACCAGGGTAGGAACTATGGCTACACCTTC. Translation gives CAWKHNQGRNYGYTF.

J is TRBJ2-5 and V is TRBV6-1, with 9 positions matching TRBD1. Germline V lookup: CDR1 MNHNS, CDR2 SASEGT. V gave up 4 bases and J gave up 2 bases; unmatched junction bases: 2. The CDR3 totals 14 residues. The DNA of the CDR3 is TGTGCCAGCAGTGGGGACAGGGCACAAGAGACCCAGTACTTC. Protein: CASSGDRAQETQYF.

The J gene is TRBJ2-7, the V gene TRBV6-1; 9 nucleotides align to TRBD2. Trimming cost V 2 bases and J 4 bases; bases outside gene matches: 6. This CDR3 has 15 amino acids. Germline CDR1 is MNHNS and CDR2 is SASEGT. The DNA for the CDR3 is TGTGCCAGCAGTGAATACAGCGGGAGGTTATACGAGCAGTACTTC. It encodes CASSEYSGRLYEQYF.

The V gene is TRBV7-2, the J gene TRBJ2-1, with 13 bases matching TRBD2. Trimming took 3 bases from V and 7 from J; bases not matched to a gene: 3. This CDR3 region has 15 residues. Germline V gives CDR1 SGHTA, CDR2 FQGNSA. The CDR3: CASSLGLAGTNEQFF. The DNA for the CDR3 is TGTGCCAGCAGCTTGGGACTAGCGGGAACTAATGAGCAGTTCTTC. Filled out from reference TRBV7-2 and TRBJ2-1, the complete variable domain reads GAGVSQSPSNKVTEKGKDVELRCDPISGHTALYWYRQSLGQGLEFLIYFQGNSAPDKSGLPSDRFSAERTGGSVSTLTIQRTQQEDSAVYLCASSLGLAGTNEQFFGPGTRLTVL.

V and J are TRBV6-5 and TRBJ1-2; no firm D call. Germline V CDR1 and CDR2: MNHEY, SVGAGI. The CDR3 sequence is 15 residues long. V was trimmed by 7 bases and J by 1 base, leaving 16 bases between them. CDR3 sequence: CASKQTFGINYGYTF. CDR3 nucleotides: TGTGCCAGCAAGCAGACCTTTGGAATTAACTATGGCTACACCTTC.

The CDR3 nucleotides read TGTGCCAGTGTTAGCGGGATGGAGACCCAGTACTTC. It translates to CASVSGMETQYF. The rearrangement links TRBV28 to TRBJ2-5; 8 nucleotides line up with TRBD2. V lost 9 bases to trimming and J lost 5 bases; unmatched junction nucleotides: 5. Germline loops: CDR1 MDHEN, CDR2 SYDVKM. The CDR3 extends over 12 amino acids.

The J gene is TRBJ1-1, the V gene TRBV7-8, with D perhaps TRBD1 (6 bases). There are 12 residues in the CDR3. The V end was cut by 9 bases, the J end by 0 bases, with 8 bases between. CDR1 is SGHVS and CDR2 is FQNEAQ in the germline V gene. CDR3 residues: CASRTVNTEAFF. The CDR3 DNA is TGTGCCAGTAGGACAGTGAACACTGAAGCTTTCTTT.

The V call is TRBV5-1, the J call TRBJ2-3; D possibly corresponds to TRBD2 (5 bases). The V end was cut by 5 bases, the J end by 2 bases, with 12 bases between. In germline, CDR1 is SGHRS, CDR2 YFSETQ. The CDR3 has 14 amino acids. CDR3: CASRKGDYTDTQYF. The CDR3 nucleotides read TGCGCCAGCAGAAAGGGCGACTACACAGATACGCAGTATTTT.

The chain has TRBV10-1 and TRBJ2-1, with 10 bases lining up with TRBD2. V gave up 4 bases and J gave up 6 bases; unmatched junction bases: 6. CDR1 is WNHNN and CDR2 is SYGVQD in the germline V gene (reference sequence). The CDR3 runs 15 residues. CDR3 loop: CASSATGTSANEQFF. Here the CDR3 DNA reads TGCGCCAGCAGTGCAACCGGGACTAGCGCCAATGAGCAGTTCTTC.

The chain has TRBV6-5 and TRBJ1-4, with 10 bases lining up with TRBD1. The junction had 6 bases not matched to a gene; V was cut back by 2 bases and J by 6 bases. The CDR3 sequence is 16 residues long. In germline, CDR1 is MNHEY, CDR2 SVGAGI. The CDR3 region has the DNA TGTGCCAGCAGTTACACCCGGACAGGGGGATATGAAAAACTGTTTTTT. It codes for CASSYTRTGGYEKLFF.

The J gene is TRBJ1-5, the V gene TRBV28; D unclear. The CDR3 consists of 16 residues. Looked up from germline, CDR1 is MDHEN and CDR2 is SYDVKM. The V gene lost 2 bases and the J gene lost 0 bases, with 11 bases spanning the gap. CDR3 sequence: CASSLPPAFSNQPQHF. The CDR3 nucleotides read TGTGCCAGCAGTTTACCCCCTGCATTTAGCAATCAGCCCCAGCATTTT.

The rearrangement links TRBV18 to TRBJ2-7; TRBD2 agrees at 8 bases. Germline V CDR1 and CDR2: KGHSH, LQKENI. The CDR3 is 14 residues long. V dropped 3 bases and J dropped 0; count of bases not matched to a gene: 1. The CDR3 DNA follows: TGTGCCAGCTCACCGGCGGGAGGCTCCTACGAGCAGTACTTC. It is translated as CASSPAGGSYEQYF.

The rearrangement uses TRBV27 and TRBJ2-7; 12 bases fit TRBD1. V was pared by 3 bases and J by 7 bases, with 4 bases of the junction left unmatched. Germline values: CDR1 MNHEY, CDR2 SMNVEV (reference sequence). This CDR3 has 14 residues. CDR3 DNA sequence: TGTGCCAGCAGTTTCCGGGACAGGGGGCGGGAGCAGTACTTC. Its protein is CASSFRDRGREQYF.

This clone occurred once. CDR3 protein: CASSLRGQINNEQFF. DNA of the CDR3: TGCGCCAGCAGCTTGCGGGGACAAATTAACAATGAGCAGTTCTTC. The chain uses TRBV5-1 and TRBJ2-1; TRBD1 is a possible D gene (6 bases). V gave up 1 base and J gave up 5 bases, with 13 bases separating them. This CDR3 is 15 amino acids long. Germline CDR1 and CDR2: SGHRS and YFSETQ.

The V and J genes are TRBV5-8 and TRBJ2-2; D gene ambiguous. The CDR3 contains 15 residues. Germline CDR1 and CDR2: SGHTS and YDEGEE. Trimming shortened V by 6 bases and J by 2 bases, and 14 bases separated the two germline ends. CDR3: CASNQAYRNTGELFF. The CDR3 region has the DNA TGTGCCAGCAATCAAGCCTATCGAAACACCGGGGAGCTGTTTTTT.

In nucleotides, the CDR3 is TGTGCCAGCAGCTTAGCAGGTTCATATGGCTACACCTTC. It codes for CASSLAGSYGYTF. This chain links TRBV11-2 with TRBJ1-2; no clear D gene. CDR1 and CDR2 (germline): SGHAT, FQNNGV. This CDR3 has 13 amino acids. Deletions cut 1 base from V and 5 bases from J, with 8 bases between.

The CDR3 spells CASSLGSTYNEQFF. CDR3 nucleotides: TGTGCCAGCAGTCTAGGTTCAACCTACAATGAGCAGTTCTTC. The rearrangement uses TRBV7-2 and TRBJ2-1; D is undetermined. CDR1 is SGHTA and CDR2 is FQGNSA in the germline V gene. This CDR3 spans 14 amino acids. V was shortened by 6 bases and J by 2 bases, with 11 bases between the two germline ends.

The CDR3 region has the DNA TGTGCCAGCAGTGAAACTAGCGGGAGTTTTGAGCAGTTCTTC. Translating it yields CASSETSGSFEQFF. J is TRBJ2-1 and V is TRBV2; 11 bases align to TRBD2. Germline CDR1 is SNHLY and CDR2 is FYNNEI. Trimming removed 2 bases from V and 9 bases from J; junction bases left unmatched: 3. The CDR3 is 14 residues long.

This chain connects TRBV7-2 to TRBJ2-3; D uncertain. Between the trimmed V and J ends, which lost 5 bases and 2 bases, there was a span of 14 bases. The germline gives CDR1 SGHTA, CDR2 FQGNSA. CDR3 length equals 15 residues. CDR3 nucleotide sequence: TGTGCCAGCAGCCAACCCGGGCGGACCACAGATACGCAGTATTTT. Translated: CASSQPGRTTDTQYF.

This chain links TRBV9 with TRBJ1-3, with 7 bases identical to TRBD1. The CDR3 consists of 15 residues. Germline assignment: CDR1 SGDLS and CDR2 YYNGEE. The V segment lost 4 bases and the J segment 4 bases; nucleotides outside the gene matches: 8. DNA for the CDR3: TGTGCCAGCAGCCCCACCGGACAGGCCGGAAACACCATATATTTT. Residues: CASSPTGQAGNTIYF.

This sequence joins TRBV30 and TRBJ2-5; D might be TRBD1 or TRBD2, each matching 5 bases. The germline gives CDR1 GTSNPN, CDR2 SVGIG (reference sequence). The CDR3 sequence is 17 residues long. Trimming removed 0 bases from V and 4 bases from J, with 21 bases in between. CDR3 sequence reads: CAWSVNPPGTVGETQYF. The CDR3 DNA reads TGTGCCTGGAGTGTCAATCCCCCCGGGACGGTGGGAGAGACCCAGTACTTC.

The DNA of the CDR3 is TGTGCCAGCAGCGTTGGAGGGGCGTTCACAGATACGCAGTATTTT. Encoded protein: CASSVGGAFTDTQYF. J is TRBJ2-3 and V is TRBV9, with TRBD2 as a possible D gene (6 bases). CDR3 length equals 15 residues. Trimming removed 2 bases at V and 2 bases at J, with 12 bases between. The germline gives CDR1 SGDLS, CDR2 YYNGEE.

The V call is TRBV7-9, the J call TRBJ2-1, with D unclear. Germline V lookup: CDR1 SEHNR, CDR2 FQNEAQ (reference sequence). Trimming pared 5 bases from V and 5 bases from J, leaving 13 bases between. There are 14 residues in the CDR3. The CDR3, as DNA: TGTGCCAGCAGCGCCTCACTACTCGACAATGAGCAGTTCTTC. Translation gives CASSASLLDNEQFF.

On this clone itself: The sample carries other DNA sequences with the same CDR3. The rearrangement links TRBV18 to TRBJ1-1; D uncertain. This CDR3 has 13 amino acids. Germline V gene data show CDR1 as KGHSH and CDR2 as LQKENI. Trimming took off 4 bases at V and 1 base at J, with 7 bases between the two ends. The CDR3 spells CASSQGRNTEAFF. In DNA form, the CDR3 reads TGTGCCAGCTCACAAGGGAGGAACACTGAAGCTTTCTTT.

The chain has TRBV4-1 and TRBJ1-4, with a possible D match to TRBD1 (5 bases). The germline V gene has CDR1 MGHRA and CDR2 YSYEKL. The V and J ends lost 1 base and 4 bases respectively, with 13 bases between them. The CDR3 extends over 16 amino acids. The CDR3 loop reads CASSQGMGVNNEKLFF. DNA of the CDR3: TGCGCCAGCAGCCAAGGGATGGGGGTTAATAATGAAAAACTGTTTTTT.

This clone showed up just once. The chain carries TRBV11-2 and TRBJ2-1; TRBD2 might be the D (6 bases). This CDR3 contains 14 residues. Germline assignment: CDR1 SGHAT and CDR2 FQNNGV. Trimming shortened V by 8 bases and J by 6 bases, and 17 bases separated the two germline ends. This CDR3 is CASGNGGTGNEQFF. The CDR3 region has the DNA TGTGCCAGCGGAAACGGAGGGACGGGCAATGAGCAGTTCTTC.

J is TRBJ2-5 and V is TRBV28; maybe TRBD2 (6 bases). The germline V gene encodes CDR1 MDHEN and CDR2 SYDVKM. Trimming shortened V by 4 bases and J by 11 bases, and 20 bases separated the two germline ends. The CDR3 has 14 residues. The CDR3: CASSSGTRLKSQYF. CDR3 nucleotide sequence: TGTGCCAGCAGTTCTGGGACTCGATTGAAATCTCAGTACTTC. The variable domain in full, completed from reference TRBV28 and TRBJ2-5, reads DVKVTQSSRYLVKRTGEKVFLECVQDMDHENMFWYRQDPGLGLRLIYFSYDVKMKEKGDIPEGYSVSREKKERFSLILESASTNQTSMYLCASSSGTRLKSQYFGPGTRLLVL.

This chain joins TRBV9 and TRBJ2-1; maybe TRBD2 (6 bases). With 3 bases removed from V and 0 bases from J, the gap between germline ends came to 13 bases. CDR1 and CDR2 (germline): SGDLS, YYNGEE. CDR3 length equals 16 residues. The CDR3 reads CASSDWDFSSYNEQFF. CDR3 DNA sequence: TGTGCCAGCAGCGACTGGGACTTTAGCTCCTACAATGAGCAGTTCTTC.